The rows below give T cell receptor beta chains drawn from one sample of a study of T cells in tumors and immune-related adverse events. Measured with immunoSEQ multiplex PCR; TCRdb has only the in-frame clones, and not every one. This sample yields about 24,000 clones, of which 90% to 95% are seen a single time; approximately 1.5% belongs to the top ten. The starting material was lymph node tissue, obtained from a patient treated with anti-PD-1 therapy. All receptors derive from a female donor with metastatic renal cell carcinoma. The CDR3 runs from the conserved cysteine through the conserved F or W. A D gene is named only where the DNA matches it firmly. Expanded clones get a size class; other rows say once, few or many, or leave the size out.

NA	NA	TRBV7-2	TRBJ1-1	TGTGCCAGCAGCTTAGGGTCGGGCACTGAAGCTTTCTTT	CASSLGSGTEAFF
NA	NA	TRBV5-4	TRBJ1-2	TGTGCCAGCAGCTTGGTTGGGGGGGCGCGTGGCTACACCTTC	CASSLVGGARGYTF
TRBD1	NA	TRBV2	TRBJ1-4	TGTGCCAGCAGTTGGGGGGGACAGCCTAATGAAAAACTGTTTTTT	CASSWGGQPNEKLFF
NA	NA	TRBV18	TRBJ2-7	TGTGCCAGCTCAGCAATCGGGACCACCCAAAGTTACGAGCAGTACTTC	CASSAIGTTQSYEQYF
NA	NA	TRBV10-3	TRBJ2-1	TGTGCCATCAGTGAAGGAGCGTACAATGAGCAGTTCTTC	CAISEGAYNEQFF
NA	NA	TRBV10-3	TRBJ1-5	TGTGCCATCAGTGCCGGTTATTACTCTATCCAGCATTTT	CAISAGYYSIQHF
NA	NA	TRBV5-4	TRBJ1-4	TGTGCCAGCAGCTCTATGGGGGGCAGTGGTCGTGAAAAACTGTTTTTT	CASSSMGGSGREKLFF
NA	NA	TRBV5-1	TRBJ2-1	TGCGCCAGCAGCTTGTCCCCGGGGGTAAGCTCCTACAATGAGCAGTTCTTC	CASSLSPGVSSYNEQFF
NA	NA	TRBV28	TRBJ2-7	TGTGCCAGCATGTGGACTAACTCCTACGAGCAGTACTTC	CASMWTNSYEQYF
TRBD1	few	TRBV10-3	TRBJ2-5	TGTGCCACGACGGGACAGGGGACGGAGACCCAGTACTTC	CATTGQGTETQYF
NA	NA	TRBV30	TRBJ1-4	TGTGCCTTATCCCAGGGTGTGGTTGAAAAACTGTTTTTT	CALSQGVVEKLFF
NA	NA	TRBV29-1	TRBJ1-5	TGCAGCGTTCGTTCAGGGACCAATCAGCCCCAGCATTTT	CSVRSGTNQPQHF
NA	NA	TRBV19	TRBJ1-1	TGTGCCAGTAGTGCGCAGACAGAAACTGAAGCTTTCTTT	CASSAQTETEAFF
NA	NA	TRBV30	TRBJ1-5	TGTGCCTGGAGTGTCGGTTTTAACCGGGGCAATCAGCCCCAGCATTTT	CAWSVGFNRGNQPQHF
NA	NA	TRBV2	TRBJ1-5	TGTGCCAGCAGTGAAAATCAGGGGAGCCAGCCCCAGCATTTT	CASSENQGSQPQHF
TRBD1	NA	TRBV19	TRBJ1-3	TGTGCCAGTAGCCTGGACAGGGACGACACCATATATTTT	CASSLDRDDTIYF
TRBD2	NA	TRBV13	TRBJ2-2	TGTGCCAGCAGCTTTAGCGGGGGGGCAACCGGGGAGCTGTTTTTT	CASSFSGGATGELFF
NA	NA	TRBV11-2	TRBJ1-6	TGTGCCAGCAGCTTAGAAACTAGAAATTCACCCCTCCACTTT	CASSLETRNSPLHF
TRBD1	NA	TRBV7-8	TRBJ1-1	TGTGCCAGCAGCGCCCGGGACAGGGGCTCGAACACTGAAGCTTTCTTT	CASSARDRGSNTEAFF
NA	NA	TRBV7-9	TRBJ1-6	TGTGCCAGCAGCTTAGAACTAATCGGTTTAAGCTCCTATAATTCACCCCTCCACTTT	CASSLELIGLSSYNSPLHF
NA	NA	TRBV4-1	TRBJ2-2	TGCGCCAGCAGCCAAGTATTGGCCTCGAACACCGGGGAGCTGTTTTTT	CASSQVLASNTGELFF
TRBD2	once	TRBV7-9	TRBJ2-1	TGTGCCAGCAGCCCACTAGCGACCAACAGGGAGCAGTTCTTC	CASSPLATNREQFF
NA	once	TRBV7-2	TRBJ2-2	TGTGCCAGCAGCGTAGTTACTCGGACCGGGGAGCTGTTTTTT	CASSVVTRTGELFF
TRBD1	NA	TRBV9	TRBJ1-2	TGTGCCAGCAGCGTAGGGGACAGACCGGGCTACACCTTC	CASSVGDRPGYTF
NA	NA	TRBV11-2	TRBJ2-7	TGTGCCAGCAGCACCTCCGGGACTCGATTTTACTACGAGCAGTACTTC	CASSTSGTRFYYEQYF
NA	NA	TRBV19	TRBJ1-5	TGTGCCAGTGGGAACTTGGACGGCCGCTTCAATCAGCCCCAGCATTTT	CASGNLDGRFNQPQHF
TRBD2	NA	TRBV7-2	TRBJ2-1	TGTGCCAGCAGCTTTCTAGCGGGGAACTACAATGAGCAGTTCTTC	CASSFLAGNYNEQFF
TRBD1	NA	TRBV5-1	TRBJ1-2	TGCGCCAGCAGCGAACTTCAGGGGGCCCTTAACTATGGCTACACCTTC	CASSELQGALNYGYTF
NA	NA	TRBV25-1	TRBJ1-2	TGTGCCAGCAGTGAAATGGGGGGACCCTATGGCTACACCTTC	CASSEMGGPYGYTF
NA	NA	TRBV18	TRBJ2-7	TGTGCCAGCTCACCACCGTCCCGGGTAGGCTACGAGCAGTACTTC	CASSPPSRVGYEQYF
TRBD1	once	TRBV7-2	TRBJ1-1	TGTGCCAGCAGCTGGGGACAGGGGGCCAGGAACACTGAAGCTTTCTTT	CASSWGQGARNTEAFF
TRBD1	NA	TRBV29-1	TRBJ1-5	TGCAGCGTCCAAGGACAGGAGGGAGATCAGCCCCAGCATTTT	CSVQGQEGDQPQHF
NA	NA	TRBV20-1	TRBJ2-7	TGCAGTGCAGGGATTAACTACGAGCAGTACTTC	CSAGINYEQYF
NA	NA	TRBV27	TRBJ1-5	TGTGCCAGCAGTAATGATAGTCCGGGGTCCAGCAATCAGCCCCAGCATTTT	CASSNDSPGSSNQPQHF
NA	NA	TRBV5-1	TRBJ1-1	TGCGCCAGCAGCGACCCGCGAACAGGGTTTCGGACTGAAGCTTTCTTT	CASSDPRTGFRTEAFF
NA	NA	TRBV19	TRBJ2-6	TGTGCCAGTAGTATTGTAAGCTCTGGGGCCAACGTCCTGACTTTC	CASSIVSSGANVLTF
NA	NA	TRBV7-6	TRBJ2-3	TGTGCCAGCAGGGACGGGACCACAGATACGCAGTATTTT	CASRDGTTDTQYF
NA	NA	TRBV2	TRBJ1-4	TGTGCCAGCAGTGCAATTCGGGGGCCTGGCGAAAAACTGTTTTTT	CASSAIRGPGEKLFF
NA	NA	TRBV30	TRBJ1-5	TGTGCCTGGAGGGACAGACACTATAGCAATCAGCCCCAGCATTTT	CAWRDRHYSNQPQHF
NA	once	TRBV18	TRBJ2-3	TGTGCCAGCTCACCAATTTGGGCCGGGACCGCACCCGTTGATACGCAGTATTTT	CASSPIWAGTAPVDTQYF
TRBD1	NA	TRBV18	TRBJ2-1	TGTGCCAGCTCACCAACAGGGGATGGAGTCAATGAGCAGTTCTTC	CASSPTGDGVNEQFF
TRBD1	NA	TRBV12-5	TRBJ1-1	TGTGCTAGTGGTTTGGTACAGGGGTGGAACACTGAAGCTTTCTTT	CASGLVQGWNTEAFF
NA	NA	TRBV30	TRBJ2-5	TGTGCCTGGACCTCTCCACTTGGGGTCCAAGAGACCCAGTACTTC	CAWTSPLGVQETQYF
NA	NA	TRBV11-2	TRBJ1-1	TGTGCCAGCAGCTTAGTTTTTGGTGCTGAAGCTTTCTTT	CASSLVFGAEAFF
TRBD2	once	TRBV4-2	TRBJ2-3	TGTGCCAGCAGCAACCAGAAGGTCGCGGGAGAAGATACGCAGTATTTT	CASSNQKVAGEDTQYF
NA	NA	TRBV18	TRBJ1-2	TGTGCCAGCTCCCTAGTGGCTGGGTATGGCTACACCTTC	CASSLVAGYGYTF
NA	NA	TRBV4-1	TRBJ1-5	TGCGCCAGCAGCCAAGCAGGGTATAGCAATCAGCCCCAGCATTTT	CASSQAGYSNQPQHF
NA	NA	TRBV2	TRBJ1-5	TGTGCCGGCAGCCAGGGTGCTGAGCAGCCCCAGCATTTT	CAGSQGAEQPQHF
NA	few	TRBV10-3	TRBJ2-2	TGTGCCATCAGTGGAACACTCACCGGGGAGCTGTTTTTT	CAISGTLTGELFF
TRBD2	NA	TRBV28	TRBJ2-7	TGTGCCAGCAGTTTGGGGACTAGCGGGAGGTCCGCCTCATGGTACGAGCAGTACTTC	CASSLGTSGRSASWYEQYF
NA	NA	TRBV27	TRBJ2-6	TGTGCCAGCAGCGGTTTCTCTGGGGCCAACGTCCTGACTTTC	CASSGFSGANVLTF
TRBD1	once	TRBV7-8	TRBJ1-1	TGTGCCAGCAGCCCTCGGTTAGGGGACAGGGGCCGCCAAGGAGCTTTCTTT	CASSPRLGDRGRQGAFF
TRBD1	NA	TRBV5-1	TRBJ1-2	TGCGCCAGCAGCCCCCAGGGACAGGGGGCGGTCAACTATGGCTACACCTTC	CASSPQGQGAVNYGYTF
NA	NA	TRBV11-2	TRBJ2-7	TGTGCCAGCACCTCCCACGGGCCCGAGCTTTACGAGCAGTACTTC	CASTSHGPELYEQYF
NA	NA	TRBV30	TRBJ2-4	TGTGCCTGGAGTGCCATCCCGGGACTAGCCAAAAACATTCAGTACTTC	CAWSAIPGLAKNIQYF
NA	NA	TRBV4-3	TRBJ1-1	TGCGCCAGCAGCCAAGAAATTGGAGACAGGATGAACACTGAAGCTTTCTTT	CASSQEIGDRMNTEAFF
TRBD2	NA	TRBV11-2	TRBJ2-5	TGTGCCAGCAGCCTTCGGTCGGGAGGTCAAGAGACCCAGTACTTC	CASSLRSGGQETQYF
TRBD1	NA	TRBV6-1	TRBJ2-7	TGTGCCAGCAGTGAACAGACAGGGCCCACTTACGAGCAGTACTTC	CASSEQTGPTYEQYF
NA	once	TRBV6-4	TRBJ1-1	TGTGCCAGCAGTGAATATGAGAACACTGAAGCTTTCTTT	CASSEYENTEAFF